These T cell receptor beta chains were read from a single sample in a study of CD8+ T cells in alopecia areata. The data were produced by immunoSEQ multiplex PCR, yet TCRdb's version contains in-frame clones alone and is incomplete. The sample has about 210,000 clones, around two fifths seen once; the top ten hold about 0.48%. Material: CD4+ T cells sorted from blood, obtained between weeks 30 and 35, from a patient treated with tofacitinib. The source is a human donor with alopecia areata. Each CDR3 is given with its conserved first and last residue. Fields, in order: J gene, D gene, clone size, V gene, CDR3 protein, CDR3 DNA. D genes are given only for firm matches. Clone size is not always given. Where it is, it says once, few, many or a class for expanded clones.

>TRBJ2-2|.|few|TRBV30
CAWSVSAGELFF
TGTGCCTGGAGTGTCTCGGCCGGGGAGCTGTTTTTT
>TRBJ1-2|TRBD1|few|TRBV29-1
CSVKTGTGNYGYTF
TGCAGCGTAAAGACCGGGACAGGGAACTATGGCTACACCTTC
>TRBJ2-3|TRBD2|.|TRBV4-1
CASSTRQRERSPDTQYF
TGCGCCAGCAGCACGCGCCAGCGGGAGCGATCCCCAGATACGCAGTATTTT
>TRBJ1-1|.|.|TRBV15
CATSSGIGPEYTEAFF
TGTGCCACCAGCAGTGGGATTGGACCGGAATACACTGAAGCTTTCTTT
>TRBJ1-2|.|.|TRBV11-2
CASSLATGDRPYGYTF
TGTGCCAGCAGCTTAGCGACAGGCGACCGGCCCTATGGCTACACCTTC
>TRBJ2-7|.|.|TRBV20-1
CSAEGGWEQYF
TGCAGTGCTGAGGGAGGATGGGAGCAGTACTTC
>TRBJ2-5|.|many|TRBV7-9
CASSSIRSDKETQYF
TGTGCCAGCAGCTCAATCCGGTCGGATAAAGAGACCCAGTACTTC
>TRBJ1-2|.|.|TRBV6-5
CASSYSAGHYGYTF
TGTGCCAGCAGTTACTCGGCAGGGCACTATGGCTACACCTTC
>TRBJ2-3|TRBD1|few|TRBV16
CASSQSSGQGLATQYF
TGTGCCAGCAGCCAATCATCCGGACAGGGGTTGGCTACGCAGTATTTT
>TRBJ2-3|.|few|TRBV6-5
CASSEMARVVHTQYF
TGTGCCAGCAGCGAAATGGCTAGGGTGGTCCATACGCAGTATTTT
>TRBJ2-3|.|once|TRBV11-2
CASSFSDTQYF
TGTGCCAGCAGCTTTTCGGATACGCAGTATTTT
>TRBJ2-7|TRBD2|.|TRBV7-9
CASSHLLAGYEQYF
TGTGCCAGCAGCCACCTACTAGCGGGGTACGAGCAGTACTTC
>TRBJ1-1|.|many|TRBV19
CASTTRVQTEAFF
TGTGCCAGTACCACCAGGGTTCAGACTGAAGCTTTCTTT
>TRBJ1-3|TRBD1|.|TRBV4-1
CASSQGQGPSGNTIYF
TGCGCCAGCAGCCAAGGACAGGGGCCCTCTGGAAACACCATATATTTT
>TRBJ2-7|TRBD1|few|TRBV6-1
CASSEGTGGTYEQYF
TGTGCCAGCAGTGAAGGGACAGGGGGTACCTACGAGCAGTACTTC
>TRBJ2-3|TRBD2|.|TRBV11-2
CASSLAAGVVADTQYF
TGTGCCAGCAGCTTAGCAGCGGGGGTGGTTGCAGATACGCAGTATTTT
>TRBJ1-5|.|.|TRBV7-8
CASSLDAQPQHF
TGTGCCAGCAGCTTAGACGCTCAGCCCCAGCATTTT
>TRBJ2-7|TRBD1|.|TRBV28
CASSPGTGSYEQYF
TGTGCCAGCAGCCCTGGGACAGGTTCCTACGAGCAGTACTTC
>TRBJ2-3|TRBD2|.|TRBV19
CASSMAGGRDTQYF
TGTGCCAGTAGTATGGCGGGAGGTCGGGATACGCAGTATTTT
>TRBJ1-1|TRBD1|.|TRBV5-1
CASSLFSEETGARTEAFF
TGCGCCAGCAGCTTGTTCTCCGAGGAAACAGGGGCCCGCACTGAAGCTTTCTTT
>TRBJ2-4|TRBD1|few|TRBV11-2
CASSPRAGQGANIQYF
TGTGCCAGCAGCCCTCGAGCCGGGCAGGGGGCGAACATTCAGTACTTC
>TRBJ2-7|.|.|TRBV7-2
CASSLSASSAPHEQYF
TGTGCCAGCAGCTTAAGCGCATCTTCAGCGCCCCACGAGCAGTACTTC
>TRBJ1-1|.|.|TRBV23-1
CASSSRVNTEAFF
TGCGCCAGCAGTAGCAGAGTGAACACTGAAGCTTTCTTT
>TRBJ2-3|TRBD1|.|TRBV5-4
CASRYGTGTPDTQYF
TGTGCCAGCAGATACGGGACAGGTACCCCAGATACGCAGTATTTT
>TRBJ1-2|.|.|TRBV5-6
CASSLRRAHGYTF
TGTGCCAGCAGCTTGAGGAGGGCCCATGGCTACACCTTC
>TRBJ2-3|TRBD1|few|TRBV7-7
CASSLGTGRTDTQYF
TGTGCCAGCAGCTTAGGGACAGGGAGGACAGATACGCAGTATTTT
>TRBJ2-1|TRBD2|few|TRBV29-1
CSVESRGAGAAYNEQFF
TGCAGCGTTGAGTCGAGGGGAGCGGGAGCCGCCTACAATGAGCAGTTCTTC
>TRBJ2-7|.|.|TRBV7-9
CASSLRVGSSYEQYF
TGTGCCAGCAGCTTAAGGGTGGGCAGTTCCTACGAGCAGTACTTC
>TRBJ2-1|.|.|TRBV30
CAWSSQGRYNEQFF
TGTGCCTGGAGTTCCCAAGGCAGATACAATGAGCAGTTCTTC
>TRBJ1-5|TRBD1|.|TRBV30
CAWSRGTVWDQPQHF
TGTGCCTGGAGTCGCGGGACAGTCTGGGATCAGCCCCAGCATTTT
>TRBJ1-2|.|few|TRBV18
CASSPHVQDGYTF
TGTGCCAGCTCACCACACGTTCAGGATGGCTACACCTTC
>TRBJ2-7|TRBD2|few|TRBV29-1
CSVDSGRFAYEQYF
TGCAGCGTTGATAGCGGGAGGTTTGCCTACGAGCAGTACTTC
>TRBJ1-4|TRBD1|few|TRBV7-9
CASSPSDRGKLFF
TGTGCCAGCAGCCCCTCGGACAGGGGAAAACTGTTTTTT
>TRBJ1-5|.|.|TRBV5-8
CASSPETGLRPQHF
TGTGCCAGCAGCCCCGAGACAGGATTGAGGCCCCAGCATTTT
>TRBJ2-4|.|.|TRBV6-1
CASSGGRLGF
TGTGCCAGCAGTGGAGGCAGGTTGGGCTTC
>TRBJ2-7|TRBD2|.|TRBV4-2
CASSPATSGRYEQYF
TGTGCCAGCAGCCCCGCGACTAGCGGGAGATACGAGCAGTACTTC
>TRBJ2-1|TRBD2|.|TRBV7-9
CASSLIFGGAGEQFF
TGTGCCAGCAGCTTGATATTCGGGGGGGCAGGCGAGCAGTTCTTC
>TRBJ1-1|.|.|TRBV6-1
CASSVSVGRVSTEAFF
TGTGCCAGCAGTGTTTCAGTTGGCAGGGTGAGCACTGAAGCTTTCTTT
>TRBJ1-1|.|.|TRBV29-1
CSAADRPNTEAFF
TGCAGCGCCGCCGACAGACCGAACACTGAAGCTTTCTTT
>TRBJ2-5|.|few|TRBV5-1
CASIRGDMDQETQYF
TGCGCCAGCATTCGAGGGGATATGGACCAAGAGACCCAGTACTTC
>TRBJ1-2|TRBD1|.|TRBV10-2
CASSGGQGAVNGYTF
TGCGCCAGCAGTGGAGGACAGGGGGCTGTAAATGGCTACACCTTC
>TRBJ2-1|TRBD2|.|TRBV7-2
CASSPQTSGVGNEQFF
TGTGCCAGCAGCCCGCAGACTAGCGGGGTCGGCAATGAGCAGTTCTTC
>TRBJ1-1|.|few|TRBV11-3
CASSASRVNTEAFF
TGTGCCAGCAGCGCTTCCAGGGTTAACACTGAAGCTTTCTTT
>TRBJ2-3|TRBD2|.|TRBV2
CARRTSGGWGSDTQYF
TGTGCCAGAAGGACTAGCGGGGGTTGGGGGTCGGATACGCAGTATTTT
>TRBJ1-3|.|.|TRBV5-1
CASSLEGKENTIYF
TGCGCCAGCAGCTTGGAGGGCAAGGAAAACACCATATATTTT
>TRBJ1-1|.|many|TRBV7-9
CASSPRQRNTEAFF
TGTGCCAGCAGCCCAAGGCAGAGGAACACTGAAGCTTTCTTT
>TRBJ1-1|.|.|TRBV5-1
CASNSRRDTEAFF
TGCGCCAGCAATTCAAGGAGGGACACTGAAGCTTTCTTT
>TRBJ1-2|.|.|TRBV20-1
CSARVDNGYTF
TGCAGTGCTAGGGTCGACAATGGCTACACCTTC
>TRBJ2-1|TRBD2|.|TRBV5-1
CASSHRTSGNNEQFF
TGCGCCAGCAGCCACCGGACTAGCGGAAACAATGAGCAGTTCTTC
>TRBJ2-7|TRBD1|few|TRBV29-1
CSAFQGTGGYEQYF
TGCAGCGCTTTTCAGGGAACAGGGGGCTACGAGCAGTACTTC
>TRBJ1-6|.|.|TRBV27
CASSPRRNSPLHF
TGTGCCAGCAGCCCCCGTCGAAATTCACCCCTCCACTTT
>TRBJ2-7|.|few|TRBV5-1
CASSPVGHEQYF
TGCGCCAGCAGTCCCGTGGGACACGAGCAGTACTTC
>TRBJ2-1|TRBD1|.|TRBV6-5
CASRRIRTGEQFF
TGTGCCAGCAGGCGGATAAGGACAGGCGAGCAGTTCTTC
>TRBJ1-2|.|.|TRBV30
CAWAKGQRDGYTF
TGTGCCTGGGCCAAAGGGCAGAGGGATGGCTACACCTTC
>TRBJ2-7|TRBD2|.|TRBV14
CASSGGKREGAYEQYF
TGTGCCAGCAGCGGGGGGAAGCGGGAGGGAGCCTACGAGCAGTACTTC
>TRBJ1-6|.|.|TRBV30
CAWSVGGFVNSPLHF
TGTGCCTGGAGTGTGGGGGGGTTCGTCAATTCACCCCTCCACTTT
>TRBJ2-7|.|.|TRBV25-1
CASSPNPGSREQYF
TGTGCCAGCAGCCCGAACCCAGGGTCGCGAGAGCAGTACTTC
>TRBJ2-7|.|few|TRBV4-1
CASSRSEEYEQYF
TGCGCCAGCAGCCGAAGCGAGGAATACGAGCAGTACTTC
>TRBJ1-2|.|.|TRBV6-5
CASSNTVYGYTF
TGTGCCAGCAGCAACACTGTCTATGGCTACACCTTC